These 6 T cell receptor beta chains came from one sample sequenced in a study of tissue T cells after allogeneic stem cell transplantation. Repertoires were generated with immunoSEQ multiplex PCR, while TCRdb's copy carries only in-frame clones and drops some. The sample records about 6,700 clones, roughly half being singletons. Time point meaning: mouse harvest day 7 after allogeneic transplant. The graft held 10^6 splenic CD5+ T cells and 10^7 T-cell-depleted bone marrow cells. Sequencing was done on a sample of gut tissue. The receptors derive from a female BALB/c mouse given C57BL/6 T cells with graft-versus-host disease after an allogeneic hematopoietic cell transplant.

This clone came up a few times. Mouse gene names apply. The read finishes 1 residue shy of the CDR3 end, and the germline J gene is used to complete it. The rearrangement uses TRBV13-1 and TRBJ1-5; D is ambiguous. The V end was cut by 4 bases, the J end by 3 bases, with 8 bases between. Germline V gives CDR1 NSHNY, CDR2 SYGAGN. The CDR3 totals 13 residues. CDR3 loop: CASSLHLNQAPLF. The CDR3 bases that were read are TGTGCCAGCAGTCTACACCTCAACCAGGCTCCGCTT.

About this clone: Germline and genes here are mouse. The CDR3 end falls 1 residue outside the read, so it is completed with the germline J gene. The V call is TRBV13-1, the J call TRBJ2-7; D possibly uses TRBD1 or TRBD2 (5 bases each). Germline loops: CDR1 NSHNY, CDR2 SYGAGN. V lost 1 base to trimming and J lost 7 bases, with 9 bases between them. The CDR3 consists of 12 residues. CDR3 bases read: TGTGCCAGCAGTGATCAGGGACGGGAACAGTAC. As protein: CASSDQGREQY. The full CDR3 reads CASSDQGREQYF.

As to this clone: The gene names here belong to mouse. The CDR3 bases that were read are TGTGCCAGCGATCCAGGGAACTCCGACTACACC. Protein product: CASDPGNSDYT. The CDR3 in its entirety is CASDPGNSDYTF. V gene TRBV13-2 combines with J gene TRBJ1-2, with D perhaps TRBD1 (5 bases). The read terminates 1 residue before the CDR3 end, so the remaining end is supplied by the germline J gene. Germline CDR1 and CDR2: NNHNN and SYGAGS (reference sequence). V was pared by 6 bases and J by 2 bases, with 8 bases between. The CDR3 sequence is 12 residues long.

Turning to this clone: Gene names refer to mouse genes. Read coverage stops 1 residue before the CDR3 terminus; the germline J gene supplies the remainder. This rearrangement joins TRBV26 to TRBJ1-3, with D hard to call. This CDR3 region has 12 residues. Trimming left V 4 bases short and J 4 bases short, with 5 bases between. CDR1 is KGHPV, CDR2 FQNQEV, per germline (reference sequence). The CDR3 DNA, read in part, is TGTGCCAGCAGTCCCCAGGGAAATACGCTCTAT. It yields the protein CASSPQGNTLY. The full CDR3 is CASSPQGNTLYF.

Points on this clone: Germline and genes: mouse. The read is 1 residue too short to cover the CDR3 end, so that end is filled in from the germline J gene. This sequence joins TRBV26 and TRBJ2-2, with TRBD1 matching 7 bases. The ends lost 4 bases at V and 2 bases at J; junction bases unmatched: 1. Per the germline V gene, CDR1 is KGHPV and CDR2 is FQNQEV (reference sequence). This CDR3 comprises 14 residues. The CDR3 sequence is CASSPGQNTGQLYF. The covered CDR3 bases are TGTGCCAGCAGTCCGGGACAGAACACCGGGCAGCTCTAC.

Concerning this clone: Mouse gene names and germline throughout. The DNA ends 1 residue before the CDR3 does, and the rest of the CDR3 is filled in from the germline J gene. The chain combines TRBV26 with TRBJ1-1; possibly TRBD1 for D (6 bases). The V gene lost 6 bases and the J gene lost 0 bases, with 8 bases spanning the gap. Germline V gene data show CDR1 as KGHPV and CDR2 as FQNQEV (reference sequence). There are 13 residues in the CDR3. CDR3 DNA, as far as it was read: TGTGCCAGCAGACGGACAGCAAACACAGAAGTCTTC. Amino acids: CASRRTANTEVF. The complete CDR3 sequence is CASRRTANTEVFF.